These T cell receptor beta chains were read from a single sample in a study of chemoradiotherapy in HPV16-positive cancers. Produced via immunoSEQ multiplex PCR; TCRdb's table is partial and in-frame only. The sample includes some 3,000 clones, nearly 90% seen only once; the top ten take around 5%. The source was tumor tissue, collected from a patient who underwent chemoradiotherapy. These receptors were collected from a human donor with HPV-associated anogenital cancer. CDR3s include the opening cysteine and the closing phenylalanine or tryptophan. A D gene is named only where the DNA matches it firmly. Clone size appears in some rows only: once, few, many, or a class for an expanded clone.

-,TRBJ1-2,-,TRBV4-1,CASSRPRSNYGYTF,TGCGCCAGCAGCCGACCGAGGTCAAACTATGGCTACACCTTC
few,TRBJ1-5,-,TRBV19,CASSMRGESNQPQHF,TGTGCCAGTAGTATGAGAGGGGAGAGCAATCAGCCCCAGCATTTT
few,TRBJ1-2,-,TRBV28,CASSWVTRYGYTF,TGTGCCAGCAGTTGGGTGACACGTTATGGCTACACCTTC
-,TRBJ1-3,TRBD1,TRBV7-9,CASSQRDRGSGNTIYF,TGTGCCAGCAGCCAGAGGGACAGGGGCTCTGGAAACACCATATATTTT
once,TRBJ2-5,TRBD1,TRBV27,CASSEGQGNRETQYF,TGTGCCAGCAGTGAGGGACAGGGTAATAGAGAGACCCAGTACTTC
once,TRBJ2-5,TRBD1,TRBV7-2,CASSLGDRGEQYF,TGTGCCAGCAGCTTAGGGGACAGGGGTGAGCAGTACTTC
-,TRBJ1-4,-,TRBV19,CASSLPDSGDEKLFF,TGTGCCAGTAGTCTTCCGGACAGCGGGGATGAAAAACTGTTTTTT
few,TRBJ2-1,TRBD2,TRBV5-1,CASSLAGGGGEEQFF,TGCGCCAGCAGCTTAGCGGGAGGGGGGGGCGAAGAGCAGTTCTTC
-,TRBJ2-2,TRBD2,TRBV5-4,CASSPRGGPNTGELFF,TGTGCCAGCAGCCCCCGGGGAGGGCCAAACACCGGGGAGCTGTTTTTT
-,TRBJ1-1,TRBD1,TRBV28,CASSLGTGGDYTEAFF,TGTGCCAGCAGTCTCGGGACAGGGGGGGATTACACTGAAGCTTTCTTT
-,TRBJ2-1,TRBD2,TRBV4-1,CASSQLAGAPYNEQFF,TGCGCCAGCAGCCAACTAGCGGGAGCCCCCTACAATGAGCAGTTCTTC
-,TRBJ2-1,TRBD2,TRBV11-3,CASSSLTSGRTSSYNEQFF,TGTGCCAGCAGCTCCTTGACTAGCGGGAGGACCAGCTCCTACAATGAGCAGTTCTTC
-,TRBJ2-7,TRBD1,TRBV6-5,CASSYSGTGYEQYF,TGTGCCAGCAGTTACTCCGGGACAGGCTACGAGCAGTACTTC
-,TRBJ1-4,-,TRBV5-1,CASSFGWGSVRSDEKLFF,TGCGCCAGCAGCTTCGGTTGGGGTTCAGTTCGCTCCGATGAAAAACTGTTTTTT
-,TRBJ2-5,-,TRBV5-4,CASGIGGQETQYF,TGTGCCAGCGGGATCGGGGGCCAAGAGACCCAGTACTTC
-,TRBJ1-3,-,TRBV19,CASTAKRSSGNTIYF,TGTGCCAGTACTGCAAAACGGAGCTCTGGAAACACCATATATTTT
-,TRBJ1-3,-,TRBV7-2,CASTPLLGFTGNTIYF,TGTGCCAGCACCCCACTATTGGGGTTTACTGGAAACACCATATATTTT
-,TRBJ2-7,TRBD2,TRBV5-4,CASSSSGASSYEQYF,TGTGCCAGCAGTTCTAGCGGGGCGAGCTCCTACGAGCAGTACTTC
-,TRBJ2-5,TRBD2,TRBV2,CASTSGSSQYF,TGTGCCAGTACTAGCGGGAGCTCCCAGTACTTC
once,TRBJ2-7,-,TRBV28,CASRGQGNEQYF,TGTGCCAGCAGGGGTCAGGGAAACGAGCAGTACTTC
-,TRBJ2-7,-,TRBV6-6,CASSLLKAGEQYF,TGTGCCAGCAGTTTGTTAAAGGCGGGGGAGCAGTACTTC
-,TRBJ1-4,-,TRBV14,CASSQKGGEKLFF,TGTGCCAGCAGCCAAAAAGGGGGTGAAAAACTGTTTTTT
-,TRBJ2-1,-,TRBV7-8,CASSSNNEQFF,TGTGCCAGCAGCTCCAACAATGAGCAGTTCTTC
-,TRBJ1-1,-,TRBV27,CASRDRRDTEAFF,TGTGCCAGCAGGGACAGAAGGGACACTGAAGCTTTCTTT
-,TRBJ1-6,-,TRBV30,CAWSPGSVRNSPLHF,TGTGCCTGGAGCCCGGGGTCCGTGCGGAATTCACCCCTCCACTTT
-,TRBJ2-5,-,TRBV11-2,CASSLGSAETQYF,TGTGCCAGCAGCTTAGGGTCTGCGGAGACCCAGTACTTC
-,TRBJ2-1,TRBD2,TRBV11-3,CASSLEAGGGYNEQFF,TGTGCCAGCAGCTTAGAGGCGGGAGGGGGCTACAATGAGCAGTTCTTC
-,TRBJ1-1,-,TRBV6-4,CASSERGGGANTEAFF,TGTGCCAGCAGTGAGAGGGGCGGGGGGGCGAACACTGAAGCTTTCTTT
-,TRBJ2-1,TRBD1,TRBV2,CASRKGTGGGNEQFF,TGTGCCAGCAGGAAGGGGACAGGGGGCGGGAATGAGCAGTTCTTC
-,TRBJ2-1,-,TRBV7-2,CASSLAGIQNEQFF,TGTGCCAGCAGCTTAGCTGGGATACAAAATGAGCAGTTCTTC
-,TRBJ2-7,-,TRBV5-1,CASSQGLHNFDSRSYEQYF,TGCGCCAGCAGCCAAGGACTGCACAACTTTGATTCAAGATCCTACGAGCAGTACTTC
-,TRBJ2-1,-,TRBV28,CASSVTGEQFF,TGTGCCAGCAGCGTGACGGGTGAGCAGTTCTTC
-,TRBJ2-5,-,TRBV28,CASSFRSAGLLGTQYF,TGTGCCAGCAGTTTCCGGTCGGCAGGGCTTTTGGGGACCCAGTACTTC
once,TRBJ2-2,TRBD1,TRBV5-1,CASRGTGTGFTGELFF,TGCGCCAGCAGGGGAACCGGGACAGGGTTCACCGGGGAGCTGTTTTTT
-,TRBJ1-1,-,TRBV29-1,CSVRGEWVNTEAFF,TGCAGCGTTCGAGGGGAATGGGTGAACACTGAAGCTTTCTTT
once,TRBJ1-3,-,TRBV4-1,CASSPPPGREGNTIYF,TGCGCCAGCAGCCCACCTCCGGGGAGGGAGGGGAACACCATATATTTT
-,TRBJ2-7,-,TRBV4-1,CASSQVDYYEQYF,TGCGCCAGCAGCCAAGTTGACTATTACGAGCAGTACTTC
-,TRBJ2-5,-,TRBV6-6,CASSPMVHRLGETQYF,TGTGCCAGCAGTCCCATGGTCCACAGGCTCGGGGAGACCCAGTACTTC
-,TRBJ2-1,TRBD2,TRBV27,CASRRAGSNNEQFF,TGTGCCAGCAGGCGAGCGGGAAGTAACAATGAGCAGTTCTTC
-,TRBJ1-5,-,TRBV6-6,CASSHSIGEDQPQHF,TGTGCCAGCAGTCATTCGATAGGAGAGGATCAGCCCCAGCATTTT
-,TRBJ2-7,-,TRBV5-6,CASSLAGLSSYEQYF,TGTGCCAGCAGCTTGGCCGGGCTGAGCTCCTACGAGCAGTACTTC
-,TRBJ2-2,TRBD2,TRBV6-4,CASSDSGLAGPGELFF,TGTGCCAGCAGTGACTCGGGACTAGCGGGACCCGGGGAGCTGTTTTTT
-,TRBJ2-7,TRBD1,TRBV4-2,CASSQTGGVYEQYF,TGTGCCAGCAGCCAAACAGGGGGCGTCTACGAGCAGTACTTC
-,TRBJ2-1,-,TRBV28,CASRGTKGASYNEQFF,TGTGCCAGCAGGGGGACAAAAGGAGCCTCCTACAATGAGCAGTTCTTC
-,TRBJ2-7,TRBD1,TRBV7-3,CASSADRGSYEQYF,TGTGCCAGCAGCGCCGACAGGGGTTCCTACGAGCAGTACTTC
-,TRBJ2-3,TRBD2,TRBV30,CAWGVWTSGGTDTQYF,TGTGCCTGGGGGGTTTGGACTAGCGGGGGCACAGATACGCAGTATTTT
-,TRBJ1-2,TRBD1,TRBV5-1,CASRGQPSNYGYTF,TGCGCCAGCAGGGGACAGCCCTCTAACTATGGCTACACCTTC
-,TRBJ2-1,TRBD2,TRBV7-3,CASSLSSSGSGDNEQFF,TGTGCCAGCAGCTTGTCTTCTAGCGGGAGCGGTGACAATGAGCAGTTCTTC
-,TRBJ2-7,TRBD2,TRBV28,CASSRPRSGAYEQYF,TGTGCCAGCAGTCGTCCCCGTAGCGGGGCCTACGAGCAGTACTTC
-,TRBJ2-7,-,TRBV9,CASSVVEGYEQYF,TGTGCCAGCAGCGTAGTCGAGGGGTATGAGCAGTACTTC
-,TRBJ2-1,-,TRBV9,CASSPPIGSYNEQFF,TGTGCCAGCAGCCCCCCAATCGGCTCCTACAATGAGCAGTTCTTC